The rows below give T cell receptor beta chains drawn from one sample of a study of cytomegalovirus exposure and HLA in healthy donors. The protocol was immunoSEQ multiplex PCR, while the TCRdb copy is restricted to in-frame clones and leaves out a portion. The sample contains over 200,000 clones, 70% to 90% of which appear only once. The material sequenced was PBMCs. These TCRs come from a woman in her late teens or twenties in good health and CMV-seronegative. Both conserved end residues are part of each CDR3. Each record gives: V gene, D gene, J gene, clone size, CDR3 protein, CDR3 DNA. D genes are given only for firm matches. Where a row states a size, it is once, few, many or the class of an expanded clone; other rows omit it.

TRBV6-1	TRBD1	TRBJ1-3	.	CASSDRDRGNTIYF	TGTGCCAGCAGTGACCGGGACAGGGGAAACACCATATATTTT
TRBV20-1	.	TRBJ2-7	few	CSVPQLREQYF	TGCAGTGTTCCGCAGTTGCGGGAGCAGTACTTC
TRBV2	.	TRBJ2-6	.	CASQHTIRDSGANVLTF	TGTGCCAGCCAACACACCATCAGGGACTCTGGGGCCAACGTCCTGACTTTC
TRBV10-1	TRBD1	TRBJ1-1	.	CASSESGTVAAFF	TGCGCCAGCAGTGAGTCCGGGACAGTCGCGGCTTTCTTT
TRBV30	.	TRBJ2-2	.	CAWSQDFGELFF	TGTGCCTGGAGTCAGGATTTCGGGGAGCTGTTTTTT
TRBV28	.	TRBJ2-5	.	CASSLLLEETQYF	TGTGCCAGCAGTTTACTTCTCGAAGAGACCCAGTACTTC
TRBV2	.	TRBJ1-5	.	CASSGDSSNQPQHF	TGTGCCAGCAGTGGCGACAGTAGCAATCAGCCCCAGCATTTT
TRBV6-1	.	TRBJ2-7	few	CASSDIPGYEQYF	TGTGCCAGCAGTGATATTCCAGGATACGAGCAGTACTTC
TRBV5-6	.	TRBJ1-3	.	CASSLAGGIPGNTIYF	TGTGCCAGCAGCTTGGCCGGGGGTATCCCTGGAAACACCATATATTTT
TRBV9	.	TRBJ1-3	once	CASSARLGNTIYF	TGTGCCAGCAGCGCCCGTCTCGGAAACACCATATATTTT
TRBV7-2	.	TRBJ1-2	.	CASSLQNRANYGYTF	TGTGCCAGCAGCTTACAAAACAGGGCTAACTATGGCTACACCTTC
TRBV28	.	TRBJ2-1	.	CASSLFPPAGRVSYNEQFF	TGTGCCAGCAGTTTATTCCCACCAGCTGGGCGGGTCTCCTACAATGAGCAGTTCTTC
TRBV4-2	TRBD2	TRBJ2-1	.	CASSPGSSGRARNEQFF	TGTGCCAGCAGCCCAGGATCTAGCGGGAGGGCCCGCAATGAGCAGTTCTTC
TRBV15	.	TRBJ1-1	.	CATSRADLNTEAFF	TGTGCCACCAGCAGAGCGGACTTGAACACTGAAGCTTTCTTT
TRBV6-1	.	TRBJ1-5	once	CASSELAGQPQHF	TGTGCCAGCAGTGAATTGGCGGGGCAGCCCCAGCATTTT
TRBV13	TRBD2	TRBJ2-1	once	CASSSQLAGGPSYEQFF	TGTGCCAGCAGCTCGCAACTAGCGGGAGGGCCAAGCTATGAGCAGTTCTTC
TRBV7-9	TRBD2	TRBJ2-1	once	CASSPPSGSNNEQFF	TGTGCCAGCAGTCCCCCCAGCGGGAGCAACAATGAGCAGTTCTTC
TRBV9	.	TRBJ1-2	once	CASSVGSEIGGYTF	TGTGCCAGCAGCGTAGGGTCTGAGATCGGGGGCTACACCTTC
TRBV5-1	TRBD1	TRBJ1-2	.	CASSRGQVAYGYTF	TGCGCCAGCAGTAGGGGACAGGTCGCCTATGGCTACACCTTC
TRBV4-2	.	TRBJ2-1	.	CASSQSVGEPYNEQFF	TGTGCCAGCAGCCAATCAGTGGGAGAGCCCTACAATGAGCAGTTCTTC
TRBV29-1	.	TRBJ2-7	.	CSVEDPGTNPHEQYF	TGCAGCGTTGAAGATCCCGGGACAAACCCCCACGAGCAGTACTTC
TRBV11-1	.	TRBJ2-3	.	CASSPGGGSYTDTQYF	TGTGCCAGCAGCCCGGGGGGCGGGAGTTACACAGATACGCAGTATTTT
TRBV19	TRBD1	TRBJ2-1	few	CASSINRDSREWDNEQFF	TGTGCCAGTAGTATAAACCGGGACAGCCGGGAATGGGATAATGAGCAGTTCTTC
TRBV18	TRBD2	TRBJ2-3	.	CASSPPWTSGGADTQYF	TGTGCCAGCTCACCACCCTGGACTAGCGGGGGCGCAGATACGCAGTATTTT
TRBV28	TRBD1	TRBJ1-2	once	CASSPGQRIFGYTF	TGTGCCAGCAGCCCGGGACAGAGGATCTTCGGCTACACCTTC
TRBV11-3	.	TRBJ2-7	.	CASSFGAESSYEQYF	TGTGCCAGCAGCTTTGGAGCGGAGAGCTCCTACGAGCAGTACTTC
TRBV25-1	TRBD2	TRBJ2-7	.	CASSEWRGNSYEQYF	TGTGCCAGCAGTGAATGGCGGGGGAACTCCTACGAGCAGTACTTC
TRBV27	TRBD2	TRBJ2-3	.	CASSPSAGGSPDTQYF	TGTGCCAGCAGCCCTTCTGCGGGAGGTAGCCCAGATACGCAGTATTTT
TRBV30	.	TRBJ2-2	.	CAFQGFTGELFF	TGTGCCTTCCAGGGGTTCACCGGGGAGCTGTTTTTT
TRBV9	.	TRBJ2-7	.	CASSEDGDGEQYF	TGTGCCAGCAGCGAGGACGGGGATGGCGAGCAGTACTTC
TRBV9	TRBD2	TRBJ2-7	few	CASSATSGGYEQYF	TGTGCCAGCAGCGCGACTAGCGGGGGATACGAGCAGTACTTC
TRBV6-6	.	TRBJ1-1	.	CASTRTVMNTEAFF	TGTGCCAGCACCAGGACAGTCATGAACACTGAAGCTTTCTTT
TRBV6-6	TRBD2	TRBJ2-1	.	CASSYPRTSGNNEQFF	TGTGCCAGCAGTTATCCCAGGACTAGCGGTAACAATGAGCAGTTCTTC
TRBV28	.	TRBJ2-3	.	CASSLGASVSTDTQYF	TGTGCCAGCAGTTTAGGCGCCAGCGTTAGCACAGATACGCAGTATTTT
TRBV28	TRBD1	TRBJ2-5	.	CASRAGTGWQETQYF	TGTGCCAGCAGGGCCGGGACAGGGTGGCAAGAGACCCAGTACTTC
TRBV27	TRBD2	TRBJ2-7	.	CASSAIPGLATYEQYF	TGTGCCAGCAGTGCAATACCGGGACTAGCTACCTACGAGCAGTACTTC
TRBV9	TRBD1	TRBJ2-7	.	CASSLQGEADEQYF	TGTGCCAGCAGCTTACAGGGGGAAGCCGACGAGCAGTACTTC
TRBV9	.	TRBJ1-1	.	CASSVDSINQGRVLF	TGTGCCAGCAGCGTAGATTCCATTAATCAGGGCCGTGTGCTCTTT
TRBV2	.	TRBJ1-5	many	CASSEGIAYQPQHF	TGTGCCAGCAGTGAAGGGATAGCCTATCAGCCCCAGCATTTT
TRBV4-3	TRBD2	TRBJ2-5	.	CASSQTSGRASETQYF	TGCGCCAGCAGCCAGACTAGCGGGAGGGCCTCGGAGACCCAGTACTTC
TRBV29-1	.	TRBJ1-1	.	CSARQHRNTEAFF	TGCAGCGCGAGACAGCACCGGAACACTGAAGCTTTCTTT
TRBV18	TRBD2	TRBJ2-5	.	CASSPNGRAQETQYF	TGTGCCAGCTCACCAAACGGGAGGGCCCAAGAGACCCAGTACTTC
TRBV28	TRBD2	TRBJ2-2	.	CASRHRTSGITGELFF	TGTGCCAGCAGACACCGGACTAGTGGTATAACCGGGGAGCTGTTTTTT
TRBV10-3	TRBD1	TRBJ1-5	.	CAISAGQLENQPQHF	TGTGCCATCAGTGCGGGACAGTTAGAAAATCAGCCCCAGCATTTT
TRBV28	.	TRBJ1-3	.	CASSLREPRRPSGNTIYF	TGTGCCAGCAGTTTAAGGGAGCCAAGGCGTCCCTCTGGAAACACCATATATTTT
TRBV29-1	.	TRBJ2-1	once	CSAVGRGDNEQFF	TGCAGTGCAGTTGGCAGGGGAGATAATGAGCAGTTCTTC
TRBV9	.	TRBJ2-1	.	CASSEREGGADYNEQFF	TGTGCCAGCAGCGAGAGAGAGGGCGGGGCAGACTACAATGAGCAGTTCTTC
TRBV5-6	.	TRBJ1-2	.	CASNPAPSGGYGYTF	TGTGCCAGCAACCCTGCCCCCTCCGGGGGCTATGGCTACACCTTC
TRBV28	TRBD2	TRBJ2-1	.	CASKPAGGPDEQFF	TGTGCCAGCAAGCCGGCGGGAGGGCCCGATGAGCAGTTCTTC
TRBV7-9	.	TRBJ1-3	.	CASIGSGNTIYF	TGTGCCAGCATAGGGAGCGGAAACACCATATATTTT
TRBV15	.	TRBJ1-1	.	CATSRRVANTEAFF	TGTGCCACCAGCAGACGGGTGGCGAACACTGAAGCTTTCTTT